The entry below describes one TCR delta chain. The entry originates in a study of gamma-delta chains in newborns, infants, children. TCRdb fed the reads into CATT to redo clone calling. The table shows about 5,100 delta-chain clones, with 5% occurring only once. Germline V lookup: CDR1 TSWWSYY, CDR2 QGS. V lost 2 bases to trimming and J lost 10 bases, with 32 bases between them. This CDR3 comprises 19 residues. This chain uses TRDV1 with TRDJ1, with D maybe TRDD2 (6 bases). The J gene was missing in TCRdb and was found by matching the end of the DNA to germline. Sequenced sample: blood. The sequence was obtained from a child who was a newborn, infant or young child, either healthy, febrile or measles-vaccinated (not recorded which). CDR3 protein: CALGERSFLNPPPRLRLIF. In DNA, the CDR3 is TGTGCTCTTGGGGAAAGGAGCTTCCTTAATCCCCCACCGAGACTGAGACTCATCTTT.